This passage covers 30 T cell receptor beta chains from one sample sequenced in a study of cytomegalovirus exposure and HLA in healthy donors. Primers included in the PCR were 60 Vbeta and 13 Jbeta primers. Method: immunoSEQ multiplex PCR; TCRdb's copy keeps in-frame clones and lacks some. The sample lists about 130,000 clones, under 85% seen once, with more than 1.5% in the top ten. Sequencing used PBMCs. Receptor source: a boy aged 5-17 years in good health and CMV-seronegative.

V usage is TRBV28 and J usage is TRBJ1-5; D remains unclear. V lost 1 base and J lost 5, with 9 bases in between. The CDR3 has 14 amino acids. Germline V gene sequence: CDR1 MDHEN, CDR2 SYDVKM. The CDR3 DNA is TGTGCCAGCAGTTTATTCACTAGGGATCAGCCCCAGCATTTT. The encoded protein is CASSLFTRDQPQHF. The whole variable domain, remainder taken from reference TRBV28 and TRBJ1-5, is DVKVTQSSRYLVKRTGEKVFLECVQDMDHENMFWYRQDPGLGLRLIYFSYDVKMKEKGDIPEGYSVSREKKERFSLILESASTNQTSMYLCASSLFTRDQPQHFGDGTRLSIL.

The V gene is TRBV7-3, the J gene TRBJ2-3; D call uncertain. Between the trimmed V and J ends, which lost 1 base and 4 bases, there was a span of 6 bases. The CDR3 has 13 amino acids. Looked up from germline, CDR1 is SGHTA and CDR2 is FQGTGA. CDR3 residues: CASSLIPADTQYF. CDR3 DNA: TGTGCCAGCAGCTTAATCCCTGCAGATACGCAGTATTTT.

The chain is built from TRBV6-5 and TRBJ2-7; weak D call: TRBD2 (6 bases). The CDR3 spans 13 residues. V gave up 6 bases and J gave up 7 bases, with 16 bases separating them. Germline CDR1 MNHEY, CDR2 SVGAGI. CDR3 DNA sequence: TGTGCCAGCAGCCGGGACTTCGCATCTGAGCAGTACTTC. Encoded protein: CASSRDFASEQYF.

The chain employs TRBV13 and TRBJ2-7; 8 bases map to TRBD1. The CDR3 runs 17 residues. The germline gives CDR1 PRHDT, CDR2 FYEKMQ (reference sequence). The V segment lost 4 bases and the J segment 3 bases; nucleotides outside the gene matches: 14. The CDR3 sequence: CASSSLPQSDRDYEQYF. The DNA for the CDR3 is TGTGCCAGCAGCTCCTTACCCCAATCGGACAGGGACTACGAGCAGTACTTC.

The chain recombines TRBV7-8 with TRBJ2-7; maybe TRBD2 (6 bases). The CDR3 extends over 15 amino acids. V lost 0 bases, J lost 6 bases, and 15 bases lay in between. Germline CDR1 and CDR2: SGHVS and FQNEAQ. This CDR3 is CASSLAAATSREQYF. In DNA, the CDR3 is TGTGCCAGCAGCTTAGCCGCTGCGACTAGTCGCGAGCAGTACTTC.

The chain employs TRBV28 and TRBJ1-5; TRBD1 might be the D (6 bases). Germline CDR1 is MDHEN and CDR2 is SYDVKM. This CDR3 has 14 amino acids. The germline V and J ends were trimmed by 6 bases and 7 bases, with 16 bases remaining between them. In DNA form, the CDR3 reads TGTGCCAGCAGGCCCCAGGGGTTGGGGCAGCCCCAGCATTTT. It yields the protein CASRPQGLGQPQHF.

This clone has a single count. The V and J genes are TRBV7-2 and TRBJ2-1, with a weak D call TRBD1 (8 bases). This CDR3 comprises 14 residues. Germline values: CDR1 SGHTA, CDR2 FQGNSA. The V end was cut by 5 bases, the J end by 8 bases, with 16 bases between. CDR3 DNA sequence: TGTGCCAGCAGCCCGAGACAGGGGAGGGATGAGCAGTTCTTC. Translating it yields CASSPRQGRDEQFF.

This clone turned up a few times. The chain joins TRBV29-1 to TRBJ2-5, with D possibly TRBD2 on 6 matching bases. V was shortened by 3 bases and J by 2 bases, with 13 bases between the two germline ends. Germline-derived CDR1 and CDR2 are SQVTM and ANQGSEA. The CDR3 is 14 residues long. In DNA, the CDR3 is TGCAGCGTTGAGTTGCGGGGCCCGCAAGAGACCCAGTACTTC. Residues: CSVELRGPQETQYF. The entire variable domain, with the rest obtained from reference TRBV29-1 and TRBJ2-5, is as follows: SAVISQKPSRDICQRGTSLTIQCQVDSQVTMMFWYRQQPGQSLTLIATANQGSEATYESGFVIDKFPISRPNLTFSTLTVSNMSPEDSSIYLCSVELRGPQETQYFGPGTRLLVL.

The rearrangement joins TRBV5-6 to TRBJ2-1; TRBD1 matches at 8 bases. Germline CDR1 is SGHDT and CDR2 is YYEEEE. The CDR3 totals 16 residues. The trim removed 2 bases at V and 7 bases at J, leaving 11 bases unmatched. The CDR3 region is CASSFMQGAGVNEQFF. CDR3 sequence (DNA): TGTGCCAGCAGCTTTATGCAGGGGGCGGGCGTTAATGAGCAGTTCTTC.

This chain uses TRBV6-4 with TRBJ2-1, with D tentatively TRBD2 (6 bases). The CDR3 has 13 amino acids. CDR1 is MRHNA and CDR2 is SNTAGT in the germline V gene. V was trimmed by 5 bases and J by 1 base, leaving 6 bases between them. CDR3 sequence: CASSSGSYNEQFF. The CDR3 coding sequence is TGTGCCAGCAGTAGCGGGTCCTACAATGAGCAGTTCTTC.

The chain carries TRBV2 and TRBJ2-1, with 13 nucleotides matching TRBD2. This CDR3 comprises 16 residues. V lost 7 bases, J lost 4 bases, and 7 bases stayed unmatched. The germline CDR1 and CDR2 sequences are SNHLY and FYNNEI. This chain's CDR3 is CASTFGTSGIYNEQFF. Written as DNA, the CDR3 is TGTGCCAGCACCTTCGGGACTAGCGGGATATACAATGAGCAGTTCTTC.

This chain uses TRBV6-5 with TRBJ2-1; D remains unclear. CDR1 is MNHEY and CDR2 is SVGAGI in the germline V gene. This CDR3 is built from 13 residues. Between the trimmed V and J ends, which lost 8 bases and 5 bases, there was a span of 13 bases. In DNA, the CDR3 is TGTGCCAGCGAGTCACCCCCCCACAATGAGCAGTTCTTC. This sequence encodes CASESPPHNEQFF.

The CDR3 here is CASDLSVGSYNEQFF. As DNA, the CDR3 is TGTGCCAGCGATCTGAGCGTCGGCTCCTACAATGAGCAGTTCTTC. The genes are TRBV6-1 and TRBJ2-1, with unresolved D. V was shortened by 8 bases and J by 0 bases, with 14 bases between the two germline ends. The CDR3 contains 15 residues. CDR1 and CDR2 (germline): MNHNS, SASEGT.

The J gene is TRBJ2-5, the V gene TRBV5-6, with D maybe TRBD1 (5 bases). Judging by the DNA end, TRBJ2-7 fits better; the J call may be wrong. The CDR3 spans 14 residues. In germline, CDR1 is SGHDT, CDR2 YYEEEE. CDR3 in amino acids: CASSQGQSPYEQYF. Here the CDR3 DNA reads TGTGCCAGCAGCCAAGGACAATCACCCTACGAGCAGTACTTC.

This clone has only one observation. CDR3 sequence (DNA): TGTGCCATCGGGGGGATCAACTACAATGAGCAGTTCTTC. Protein sequence: CAIGGINYNEQFF. The rearrangement uses TRBV10-3 and TRBJ2-1; a weak D match, TRBD2 (6 bases). V lost 8 bases to trimming and J lost 3 bases, with 11 bases between them. Germline-derived CDR1 and CDR2 are ENHRY and SYGVKD. This CDR3 is 13 amino acids long.

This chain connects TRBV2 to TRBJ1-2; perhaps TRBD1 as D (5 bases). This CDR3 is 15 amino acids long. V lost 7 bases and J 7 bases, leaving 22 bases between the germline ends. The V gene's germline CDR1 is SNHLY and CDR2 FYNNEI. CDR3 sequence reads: CASTGRGGGTGGYTF. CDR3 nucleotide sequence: TGTGCCAGCACCGGGCGGGGGGGTGGAACTGGTGGCTACACCTTC.

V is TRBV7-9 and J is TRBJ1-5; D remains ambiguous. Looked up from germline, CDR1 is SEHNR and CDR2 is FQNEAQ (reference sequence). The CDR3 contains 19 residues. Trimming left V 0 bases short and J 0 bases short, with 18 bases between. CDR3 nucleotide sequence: TGTGCCAGCAGCTTAGCGCTTTCATCCCAGGTTTATAGCAATCAGCCCCAGCATTTT. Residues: CASSLALSSQVYSNQPQHF. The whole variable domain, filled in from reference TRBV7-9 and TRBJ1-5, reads DTGVSQNPRHKITKRGQNVTFRCDPISEHNRLYWYRQTLGQGPEFLTYFQNEAQLEKSRLLSDRFSAERPKGSFSTLEIQRTEQGDSAMYLCASSLALSSQVYSNQPQHFGDGTRLSIL.

CDR3 loop: CASSPNQDYGYTF. In DNA, the CDR3 is TGTGCCAGCTCACCGAACCAGGACTATGGCTACACCTTC. J is TRBJ1-2 and V is TRBV18; D is uncertain. V was cut by 3 bases and J by 3 bases, with 8 bases left in between. Germline CDR1 reads KGHSH; CDR2 reads LQKENI. This CDR3 region has 13 residues.

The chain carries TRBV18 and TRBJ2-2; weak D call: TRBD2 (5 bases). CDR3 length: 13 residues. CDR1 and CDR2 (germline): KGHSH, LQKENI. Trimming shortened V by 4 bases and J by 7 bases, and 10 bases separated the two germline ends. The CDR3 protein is CASSQLEVGELFF. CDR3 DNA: TGTGCCAGCTCACAACTAGAGGTCGGGGAGCTGTTTTTT.

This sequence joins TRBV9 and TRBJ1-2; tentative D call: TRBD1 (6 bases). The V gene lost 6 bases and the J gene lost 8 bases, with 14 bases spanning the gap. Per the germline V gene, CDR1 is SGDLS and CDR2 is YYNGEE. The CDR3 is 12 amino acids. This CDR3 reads CASIRGGDGYTF. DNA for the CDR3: TGTGCCAGCATTAGGGGGGGCGACGGCTACACCTTC.

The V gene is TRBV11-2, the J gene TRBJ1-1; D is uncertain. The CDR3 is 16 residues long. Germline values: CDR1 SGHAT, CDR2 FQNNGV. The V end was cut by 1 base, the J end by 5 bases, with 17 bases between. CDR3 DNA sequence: TGTGCCAGCAGCTTAGTAGGCCACCCCTCGGGGACTGAAGCTTTCTTT. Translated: CASSLVGHPSGTEAFF.

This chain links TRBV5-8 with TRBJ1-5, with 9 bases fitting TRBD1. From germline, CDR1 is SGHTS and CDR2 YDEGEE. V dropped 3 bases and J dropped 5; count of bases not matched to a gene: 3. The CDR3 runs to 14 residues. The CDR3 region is CASSWTGDDQPQHF. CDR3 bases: TGTGCCAGCAGCTGGACAGGGGACGATCAGCCCCAGCATTTT.

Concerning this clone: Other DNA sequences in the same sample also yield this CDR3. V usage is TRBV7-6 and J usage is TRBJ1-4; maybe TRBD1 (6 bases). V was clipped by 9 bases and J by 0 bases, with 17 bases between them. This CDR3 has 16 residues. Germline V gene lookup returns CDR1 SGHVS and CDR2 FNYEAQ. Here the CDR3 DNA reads TGTGCCAGTCGGCAGGGGAGCTTAGCAACTAATGAAAAACTGTTTTTT. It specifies CASRQGSLATNEKLFF. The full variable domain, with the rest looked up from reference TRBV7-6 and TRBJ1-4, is GAGVSQSPRYKVTKRGQDVALRCDPISGHVSLYWYRQALGQGPEFLTYFNYEAQQDKSGLPNDRFSAERPEGSISTLTIQRTEQRDSAMYRCASRQGSLATNEKLFFGSGTQLSVL.

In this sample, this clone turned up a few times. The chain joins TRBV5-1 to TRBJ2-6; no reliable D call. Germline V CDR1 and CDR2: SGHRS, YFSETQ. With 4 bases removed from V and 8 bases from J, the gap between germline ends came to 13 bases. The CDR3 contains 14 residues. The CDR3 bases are TGCGCCAGCAGCCGCGACATTTTTTCCAACGTCCTGACTTTC. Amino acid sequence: CASSRDIFSNVLTF.

The CDR3 reads CASSPQLNTEAFF. CDR3 sequence (DNA): TGTGCCAGCTCACCACAGCTGAACACTGAAGCTTTCTTT. The chain employs TRBV18 and TRBJ1-1; D gene unclear. V gave up 1 base and J gave up 0 bases, with 3 bases separating them. CDR3 length: 13 residues. Germline V gene lookup returns CDR1 KGHSH and CDR2 LQKENI.

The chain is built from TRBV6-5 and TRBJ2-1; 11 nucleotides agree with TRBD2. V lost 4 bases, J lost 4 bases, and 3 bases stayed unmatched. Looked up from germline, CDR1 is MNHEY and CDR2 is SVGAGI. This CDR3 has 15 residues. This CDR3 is CASSLTSGVYNEQFF. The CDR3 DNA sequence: TGTGCCAGCAGTTTGACTAGCGGGGTGTACAATGAGCAGTTCTTC.

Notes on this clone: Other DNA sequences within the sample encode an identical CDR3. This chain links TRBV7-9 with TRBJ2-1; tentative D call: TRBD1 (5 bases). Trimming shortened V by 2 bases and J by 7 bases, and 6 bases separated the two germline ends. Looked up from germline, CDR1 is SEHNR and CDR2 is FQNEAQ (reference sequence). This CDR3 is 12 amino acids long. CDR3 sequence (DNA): TGTGCCAGCAGCTTACAGGGAAATGAGCAGTTCTTC. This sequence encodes CASSLQGNEQFF.

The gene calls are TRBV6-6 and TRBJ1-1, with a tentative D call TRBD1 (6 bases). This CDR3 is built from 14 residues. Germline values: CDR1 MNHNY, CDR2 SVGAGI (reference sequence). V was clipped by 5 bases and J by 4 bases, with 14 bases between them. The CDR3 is CASSTDRSGTEAFF. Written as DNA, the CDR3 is TGTGCCAGCAGTACGGACAGATCGGGCACTGAAGCTTTCTTT.

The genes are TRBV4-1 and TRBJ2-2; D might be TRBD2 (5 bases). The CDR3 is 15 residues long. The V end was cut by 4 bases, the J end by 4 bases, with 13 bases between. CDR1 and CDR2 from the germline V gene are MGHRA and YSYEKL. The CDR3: CASSLRESGTGELFF. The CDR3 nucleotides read TGCGCCAGCAGCCTGAGGGAGTCCGGCACCGGGGAGCTGTTTTTT.

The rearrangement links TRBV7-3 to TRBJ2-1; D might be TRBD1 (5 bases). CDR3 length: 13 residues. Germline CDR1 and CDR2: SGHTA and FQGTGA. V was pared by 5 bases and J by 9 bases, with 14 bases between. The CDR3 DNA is TGTGCCAGCAGCAAACCAGGGTTGGCTGAGCAGTTCTTC. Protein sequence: CASSKPGLAEQFF.